This is a list of T cell receptor beta chains from one sample in a study of monozygotic twins with inflammatory bowel disease. TCRdb processed the 5' RACE reads again and assigns one entry to each CDR3 protein, with no DNA. Here the sample table reports 400,000 or so distinct CDR3 sequences. Sequenced sample: blood. These receptors originate from a human donor with ulcerative colitis or Crohn's disease, or a healthy co-twin of an affected twin (not recorded which). CDR3s include the opening cysteine and the closing phenylalanine or tryptophan. The order of the fields is J gene, V gene, CDR3 protein.

TRBJ2-3,TRBV29-1,CSVRDTNTDTQYF
TRBJ2-2,TRBV5-1,CASMGSLNTGELFF
TRBJ1-2,TRBV29-1,CSVAPVLALHGYTF
TRBJ2-7,TRBV7-2,CASSQGSGEQYF
TRBJ2-5,TRBV9,CASSVGNSGGLQETQYF
TRBJ2-7,TRBV18,CASSPPGLEDYEQYF
TRBJ2-6,TRBV7-2,CASSFGQFSGANVLTF
TRBJ1-1,TRBV7-2,CASSSWGTEAFF
TRBJ2-1,TRBV7-8,CASSPGVDEQFF
TRBJ1-5,TRBV5-1,CASSSDDRGEDQPQHF
TRBJ1-2,TRBV2,CASWGGVSGYTF
TRBJ2-2,TRBV6-2/TRBV6-3,CASSYRGPTGGATGELFF
TRBJ2-7,TRBV11-2,CASSLRRAGGTTYEQYF
TRBJ2-1,TRBV5-1,CASSTGLAGAGKEQFF
TRBJ2-1,TRBV20-1,CSAPASAHNEQFF
TRBJ1-2,TRBV7-9,CASSPGYYGYTF
TRBJ2-3,TRBV19,CASSPQLGTQYF
TRBJ2-7,TRBV3-1,CASSLLESYEQYF
TRBJ2-2,TRBV20-1,CSARDTLTGELFF
TRBJ2-7,TRBV29-1,CSVEEAGAYEQYF
TRBJ2-3,TRBV5-1,CASSAEPAPSDTQYF
TRBJ1-1,TRBV9,CASRDIEGMTEAFF
TRBJ2-3,TRBV10-3,CAISGRGRTDTQYF
TRBJ1-3,TRBV11-2,CASSFSAIFQGHGNTIYF
TRBJ1-5,TRBV2,CASGEDRGPQHF
TRBJ2-1,TRBV14,CASSQEVDGIRNEQFF
TRBJ2-5,TRBV29-1,CSVEAGGRETQYF
TRBJ2-3,TRBV28,CASSSPMGLQGTDTQYF
TRBJ1-3,TRBV20-1,CSAEDTSGNIIYF
TRBJ1-5,TRBV19,CASSIMDGRQPQHF
TRBJ2-2,TRBV2,CASSATGTGIVTGELFF
TRBJ2-1,TRBV7-9,CASSLVGGVGSYNEQFF
TRBJ2-5,TRBV20-1,CSASVLAGETQYF
TRBJ1-5,TRBV7-8,CASSQQGLSNQPQHF
TRBJ2-1,TRBV15,CATSRASGRKYNEQFF
TRBJ1-1,TRBV5-1,CASSFRQGATNTEAFF
TRBJ2-2,TRBV7-9,CASTPTPGDTGELFF
TRBJ2-7,TRBV5-1,CASSLVSGSEQYF
TRBJ1-6,TRBV5-6,CASSPVGGGINSPLHF
TRBJ2-1,TRBV15,CATSRDLLSGEQFF
TRBJ1-4,TRBV18,CASSPAGEKLFF
TRBJ1-5,TRBV7-3,CASSQSLLQGLDQPQHF
TRBJ1-2,TRBV7-2,CASSLAERARGYTF
TRBJ1-1,TRBV30,CAWNADREIEAFF
TRBJ2-1,TRBV5-1,CASSLGHPGTGSNEQFF
TRBJ2-3,TRBV19,CASSNRYHTDTQYF
TRBJ2-5,TRBV27,CASSPNVRTSGSDQETQYF
TRBJ1-5,TRBV6-2/TRBV6-3,CASRPRVLQPQHF
TRBJ2-1,TRBV20-1,CSAVDASSGGYGEQFF
TRBJ2-1,TRBV3-1,CASSQGLAGGNEQFF
TRBJ1-2,TRBV20-1,CSAGTPNYGYTF
TRBJ1-2,TRBV12-3/TRBV12-4,CASSLLALDTIYGYTF
TRBJ2-5,TRBV29-1,CSVETISYQETQYF